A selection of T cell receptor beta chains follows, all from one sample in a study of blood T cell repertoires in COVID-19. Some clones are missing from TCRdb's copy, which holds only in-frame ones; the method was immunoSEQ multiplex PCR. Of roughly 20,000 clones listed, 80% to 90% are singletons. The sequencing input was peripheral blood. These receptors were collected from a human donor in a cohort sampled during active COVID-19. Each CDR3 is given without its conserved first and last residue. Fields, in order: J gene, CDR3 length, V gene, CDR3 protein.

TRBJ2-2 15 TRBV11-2 ASSPSVGGAYTGELF
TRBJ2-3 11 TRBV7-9 ASSLENSDTQY
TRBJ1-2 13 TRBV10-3 AISESVAGPYGYT
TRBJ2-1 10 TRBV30 AWNNEGREQF
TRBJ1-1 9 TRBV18 ASSLTGWAF
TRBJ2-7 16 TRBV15 ATSRGIQDRTGIYEQY
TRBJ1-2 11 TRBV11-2 ASSPGQGYGYT
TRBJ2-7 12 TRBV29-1 SVARQALSYEQY
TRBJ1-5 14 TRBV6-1 ASSAGTGSSDQPQH
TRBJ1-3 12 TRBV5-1 ASSPLGAGNTIY
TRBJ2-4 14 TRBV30 AWSVSLAGAKNIQY
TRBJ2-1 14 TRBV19 ASSIESGRPGSEQF
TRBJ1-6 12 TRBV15 ATSRPGLNSPLH
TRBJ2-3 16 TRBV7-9 ASSPRSGTSGDTDTQY
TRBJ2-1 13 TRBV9 ASSVTGLAKNEQF
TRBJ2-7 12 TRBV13 ASSYTGDGFEQY
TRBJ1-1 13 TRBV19 ENPGQGRFDTEAF
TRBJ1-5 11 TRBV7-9 ASSSGQGQPQH
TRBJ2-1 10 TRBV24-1 ATSDFGYEQF
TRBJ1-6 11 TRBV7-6 AIPDRGNSPLH
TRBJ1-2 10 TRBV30 AWSATALGYT
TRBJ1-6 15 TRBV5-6 ASSSGWGQGNNSPLH
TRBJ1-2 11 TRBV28 ASSFDRGLGYT
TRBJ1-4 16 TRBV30 AWSTGTGGQWGYEKLF
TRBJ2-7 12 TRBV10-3 AISESKQAYEQY
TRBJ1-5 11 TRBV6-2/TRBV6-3 ASSREGFQPQH
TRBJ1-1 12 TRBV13 ASSLGPTGSEAF
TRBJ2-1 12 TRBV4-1 ASSQDLIRREQF
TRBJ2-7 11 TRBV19 ASSPQGAGEQY
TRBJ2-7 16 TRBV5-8 ASSLWPAWTGTTYEQY
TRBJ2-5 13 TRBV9 ASSPMSGRGETQY
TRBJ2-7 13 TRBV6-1 ASSEGGSGAYEQY